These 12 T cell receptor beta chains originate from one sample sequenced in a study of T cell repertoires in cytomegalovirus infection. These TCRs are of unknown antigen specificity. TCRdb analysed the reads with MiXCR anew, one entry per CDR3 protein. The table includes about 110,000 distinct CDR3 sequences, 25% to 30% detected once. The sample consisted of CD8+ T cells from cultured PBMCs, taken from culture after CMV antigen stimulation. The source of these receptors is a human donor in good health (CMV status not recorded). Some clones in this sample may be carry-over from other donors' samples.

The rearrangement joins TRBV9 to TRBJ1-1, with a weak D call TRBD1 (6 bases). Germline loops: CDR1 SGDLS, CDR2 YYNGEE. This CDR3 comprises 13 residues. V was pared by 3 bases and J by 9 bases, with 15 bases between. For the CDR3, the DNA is TGTGCCAGCAGCGAAACCAGGGGATTGAAAGCTTTCTTT. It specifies CASSETRGLKAFF.

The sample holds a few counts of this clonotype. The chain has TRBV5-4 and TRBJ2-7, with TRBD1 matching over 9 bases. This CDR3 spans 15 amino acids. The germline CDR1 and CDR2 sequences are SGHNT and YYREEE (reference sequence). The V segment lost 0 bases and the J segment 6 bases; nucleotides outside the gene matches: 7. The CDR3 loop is CASSLVPGQGTEQYF. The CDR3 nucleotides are TGTGCCAGCAGCTTGGTCCCGGGACAGGGTACCGAGCAGTACTTC.

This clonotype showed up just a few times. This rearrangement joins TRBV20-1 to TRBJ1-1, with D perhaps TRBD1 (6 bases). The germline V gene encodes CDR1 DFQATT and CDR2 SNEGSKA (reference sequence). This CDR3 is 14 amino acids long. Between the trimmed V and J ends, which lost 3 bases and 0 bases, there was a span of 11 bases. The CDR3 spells CSASLTGMNTEAFF. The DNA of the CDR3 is TGCAGTGCTAGCTTGACAGGCATGAACACTGAAGCTTTCTTT.

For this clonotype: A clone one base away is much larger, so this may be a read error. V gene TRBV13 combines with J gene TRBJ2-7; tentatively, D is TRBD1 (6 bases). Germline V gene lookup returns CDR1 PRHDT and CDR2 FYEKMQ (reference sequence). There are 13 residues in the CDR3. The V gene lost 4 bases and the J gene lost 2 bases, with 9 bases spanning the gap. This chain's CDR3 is CASSSGQTYEQYF. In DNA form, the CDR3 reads TGTGCCAGCAGCTCGGGACAAACCTACGAGCAGTACTTC. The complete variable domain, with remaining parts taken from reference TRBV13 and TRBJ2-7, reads AAGVIQSPRHLIKEKRETATLKCYPIPRHDTVYWYQQGPGQDPQFLISFYEKMQSDKGSIPDRFSAQQFSDYHSELNMSSLELGDSALYFCASSSGQTYEQYFGPGTRLTVT.

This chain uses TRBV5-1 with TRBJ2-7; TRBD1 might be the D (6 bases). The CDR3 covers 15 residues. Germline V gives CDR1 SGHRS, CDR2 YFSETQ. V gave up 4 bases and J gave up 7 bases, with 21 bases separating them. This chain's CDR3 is CASSMMTGVALEQYF. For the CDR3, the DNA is TGCGCCAGCAGCATGATGACAGGTGTGGCGTTAGAGCAGTACTTC.

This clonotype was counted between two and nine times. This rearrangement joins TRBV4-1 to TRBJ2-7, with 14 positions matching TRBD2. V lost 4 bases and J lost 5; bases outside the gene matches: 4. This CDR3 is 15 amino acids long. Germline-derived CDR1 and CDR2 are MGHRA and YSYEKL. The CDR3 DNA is TGCGCCAGCAGCCCATTGACTAGCGGGGGGGACGAGCAGTACTTC. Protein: CASSPLTSGGDEQYF.

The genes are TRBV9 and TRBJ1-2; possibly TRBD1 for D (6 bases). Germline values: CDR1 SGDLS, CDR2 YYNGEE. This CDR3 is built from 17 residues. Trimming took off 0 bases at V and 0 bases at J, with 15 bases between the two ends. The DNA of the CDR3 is TGTGCCAGCAGCGTAGGAGGGGGGCGACTAACTAACTATGGCTACACCTTC. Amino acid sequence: CASSVGGGRLTNYGYTF.

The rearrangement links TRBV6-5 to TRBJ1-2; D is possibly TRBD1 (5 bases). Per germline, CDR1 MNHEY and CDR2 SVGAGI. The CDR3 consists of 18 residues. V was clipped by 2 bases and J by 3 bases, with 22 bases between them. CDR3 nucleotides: TGTGCCAGCAGTTACGTTTTTTGGACTCCGGAGGGGTACTATGGCTACACCTTC. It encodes CASSYVFWTPEGYYGYTF.

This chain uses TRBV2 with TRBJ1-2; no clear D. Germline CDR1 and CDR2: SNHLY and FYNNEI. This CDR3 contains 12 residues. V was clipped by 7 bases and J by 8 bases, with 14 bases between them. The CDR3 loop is CASIGRPGGYTF. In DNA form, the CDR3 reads TGTGCCAGCATTGGACGGCCCGGGGGCTACACCTTC.

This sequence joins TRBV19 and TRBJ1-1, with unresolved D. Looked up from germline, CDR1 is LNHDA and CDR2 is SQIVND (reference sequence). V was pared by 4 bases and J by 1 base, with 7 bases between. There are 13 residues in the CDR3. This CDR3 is CASSNGKNTEAFF. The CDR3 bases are TGTGCCAGTAGTAACGGCAAGAACACTGAAGCTTTCTTT.

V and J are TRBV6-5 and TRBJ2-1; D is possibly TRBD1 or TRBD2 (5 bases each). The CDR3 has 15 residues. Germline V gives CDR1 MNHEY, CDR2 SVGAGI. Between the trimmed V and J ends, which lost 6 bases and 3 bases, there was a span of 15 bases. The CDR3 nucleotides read TGTGCCAGCAGCCCAGGGACCCTGGGCTACAATGAGCAGTTCTTC. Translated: CASSPGTLGYNEQFF.

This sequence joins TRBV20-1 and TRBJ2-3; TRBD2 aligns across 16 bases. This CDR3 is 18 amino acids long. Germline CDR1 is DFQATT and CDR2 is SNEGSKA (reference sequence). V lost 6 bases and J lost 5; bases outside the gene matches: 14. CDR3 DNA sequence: TGCAGTGCCCCCGGGACTAGCGGGGGGGCCTTATTAGTAGATACGCAGTATTTT. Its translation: CSAPGTSGGALLVDTQYF.